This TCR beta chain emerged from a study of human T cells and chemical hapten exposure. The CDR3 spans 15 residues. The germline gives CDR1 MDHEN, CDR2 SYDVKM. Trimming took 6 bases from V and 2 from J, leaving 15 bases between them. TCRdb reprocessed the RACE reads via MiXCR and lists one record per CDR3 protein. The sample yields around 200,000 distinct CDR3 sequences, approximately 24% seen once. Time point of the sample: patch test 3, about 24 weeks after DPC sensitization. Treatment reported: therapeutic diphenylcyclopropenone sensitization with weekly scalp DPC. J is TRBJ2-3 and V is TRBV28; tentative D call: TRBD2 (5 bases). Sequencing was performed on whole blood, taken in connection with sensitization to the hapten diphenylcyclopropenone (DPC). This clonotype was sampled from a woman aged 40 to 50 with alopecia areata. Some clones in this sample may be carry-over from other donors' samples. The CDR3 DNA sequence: TGTGCCAGCAGAAGGGAGATAGCCGACACAGATACGCAGTATTTT. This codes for CASRREIADTDTQYF.